A selection of T cell receptor beta chains follows, all from one sample in a study of technical replicates of blood from a handful of donors. TCRdb keeps only in-frame clones here, not all; method: immunoSEQ multiplex PCR. This sample carries around 15,000 clones, around 86% of them seen once, and the ten largest clones take around 12%. The sequenced sample consisted of PBMCs. All receptors come from a human donor in good health. CDR3s include the opening cysteine and the closing phenylalanine or tryptophan. D genes are given only for firm matches. Part of the rows lack a size; the others show once, few, many or a class for expanded clones.

j_call v_call clone_size d_call cdr3_nt cdr3_aa
TRBJ2-2 TRBV4-2 . . TGTGCCAGCAGCCAAGGAGCCGCTACCGGGGAGCTGTTTTTT CASSQGAATGELFF
TRBJ1-5 TRBV19 . . TGTGCCAGTAGTATAGACAGGGCATTTGGAAGGGGCAATCAGCCCCAGCATTTT CASSIDRAFGRGNQPQHF
TRBJ2-3 TRBV5-1 . TRBD2 TGCGCCAGCAGCTGGGGGGGGGACGGCACAGATACGCAGTATTTT CASSWGGDGTDTQYF
TRBJ2-1 TRBV6-5 . TRBD1 TGTGCCAGCAGTTTTGGACAGGGGGGGAATGAGCAGTTCTTC CASSFGQGGNEQFF
TRBJ2-7 TRBV4-1 few TRBD1 TGCGCCAGCAGCCCTGACAGGGGCACCTACGAGCAGTACTTC CASSPDRGTYEQYF
TRBJ1-1 TRBV7-2 . TRBD1 TGTGCCAGCAGACAGGGGCCCCTCACTGAAGCTTTCTTT CASRQGPLTEAFF
TRBJ1-2 TRBV18 . TRBD1 TGTGCCAGCTCACCATCCAAATCGACAGGGTCGGTTAACTATGGCTACACCTTC CASSPSKSTGSVNYGYTF
TRBJ1-1 TRBV7-9 . TRBD1 TGTGCCAGCAGCACGGGACAGCGAAGCACTGAAGCTTTCTTT CASSTGQRSTEAFF
TRBJ1-2 TRBV7-3 . . TGTGCCAGCAGCTTAAATAGAAACTATGGCTACACCTTC CASSLNRNYGYTF
TRBJ2-7 TRBV2 . . TGTGCCAGCAGTCCCTGGGAGTCCCACCGCTACGAGCAGTACTTC CASSPWESHRYEQYF
TRBJ1-4 TRBV27 . TRBD1 TGTGCCAGCAGTTCGACAGGGAGGAATGAAAAACTGTTTTTT CASSSTGRNEKLFF
TRBJ2-1 TRBV1 . . TGCACCAGCAGCCCAATACCCGGGTTAGCGGGAAATTTTTCCTACAATGAGCAGTTCTTC CTSSPIPGLAGNFSYNEQFF